A selection of T cell receptor beta chains follows, all from one sample in a study of T cell repertoires in cytomegalovirus infection. These receptors have no known antigen. TCRdb re-called the reads with MiXCR, one entry per CDR3 protein. The repertoire has about 570,000 distinct CDR3 sequences, roughly 42% of them found once; the top ten carry around 48%. This specimen consisted of cultured PBMCs, obtained from culture after CMV antigen stimulation. These receptor sequences come from a human donor in good health (CMV status not recorded). Some clones in this sample may be carry-over from other donors' samples. The CDR3 runs from the conserved cysteine through the conserved F or W. The D gene is left open where the match is weak. A clone size is listed for some rows: how often the clone was seen (once, few, many), or a class if it is expanded.

j_gene | abundance | v_gene | d_gene | len | CDR3nt | CDR3aa
TRBJ2-1 | - | TRBV20-1 | TRBD1 | 15 | TGCAGTGCTAGACCGGGACAGAGCTCCTACAATGAGCAGTTCTTC | CSARPGQSSYNEQFF
TRBJ2-2 | few | TRBV18 | TRBD1 | 15 | TGTGCCAGCTCACCTACCACAGGGGCGGACGGGGAGCTGTTTTTT | CASSPTTGADGELFF
TRBJ2-7 | few | TRBV7-2 | - | 14 | TGTGCCAGCACCTTACGGGGGAGCTCCTACGAGCAGTACTTC | CASTLRGSSYEQYF
TRBJ2-7 | - | TRBV7-2 | - | 14 | TGTGCCAGCAGCCCGGGGACTCCCGGGATTCAGCAGTACTTC | CASSPGTPGIQQYF
TRBJ2-1 | - | TRBV19 | TRBD2 | 13 | TGTGCCAGTAGTATAGGCGGGAGGGCTGAGCAGTTCTTC | CASSIGGRAEQFF
TRBJ1-2 | few | TRBV4-2 | TRBD1 | 16 | TGTGCCAGCAGCCCCCCTGGACAGGGGGATTTGTATGGCTACACCTTC | CASSPPGQGDLYGYTF
TRBJ2-1 | few | TRBV7-9 | - | 14 | TGTGCCAGCAGCTTGACCGGGAGCAGCAATGAGCAGTTCTTC | CASSLTGSSNEQFF
TRBJ1-6 | - | TRBV6-5 | - | 14 | TGTGCCAGCAGTTACCACAGGCTGGCTTCACCCCTCCACTTT | CASSYHRLASPLHF
TRBJ2-1 | - | TRBV27 | - | 13 | TGTGCCAGCAGTTTAGGGACCTTATTCGAGCAGTTCTTC | CASSLGTLFEQFF
TRBJ2-3 | - | TRBV7-9 | - | 15 | TGTGCCAGCAGCTTAGGGCAGGGCTCTGCAGATACGCAGTATTTT | CASSLGQGSADTQYF
TRBJ1-2 | - | TRBV19 | - | 14 | TGTGCCAGTAGTCGTACGGACAGTCTCTATGGCTACACCTTC | CASSRTDSLYGYTF
TRBJ1-1 | once | TRBV6-2/TRBV6-3 | - | 13 | TGTGCCAGCAGTTACGTGGAGAACACTGAAGCTTTCTTT | CASSYVENTEAFF
TRBJ1-5 | - | TRBV20-1 | TRBD1 | 15 | TGCAGTGCTAGAGATCCAGGGGGGAAACGGCAGCCCCAGCATTTT | CSARDPGGKRQPQHF
TRBJ1-5 | - | TRBV6-5 | TRBD1 | 15 | TGTGCCAGCAGCCCCCAGGGGGCCGTTAATCAGCCCCAGCATTTT | CASSPQGAVNQPQHF
TRBJ1-5 | few | TRBV10-3 | TRBD1 | 14 | TGTGCCATTGGGTCGGACAGGGGGTATCAGCCCCAGCATTTT | CAIGSDRGYQPQHF
TRBJ2-7 | - | TRBV11-2 | - | 13 | TGTGCCAGCGCCATTCACCCACCGGGGGAGCAGTACTTC | CASAIHPPGEQYF
TRBJ2-1 | - | TRBV12-5 | - | 12 | TGTGCTAGTGGGGGAGGTTACAATGAGCAGTTCTTC | CASGGGYNEQFF
TRBJ2-5 | few | TRBV7-2 | - | 15 | TGTGCCAGCAGCTTCTCTAGCGCAGAGGCGGAGACCCAGTACTTC | CASSFSSAEAETQYF
TRBJ1-5 | few | TRBV6-1 | - | 16 | TGTGCCAGCAGTGCTCACGGCGGTATTAGCAATCAGCCCCAGCATTTT | CASSAHGGISNQPQHF
TRBJ2-5 | once | TRBV7-4 | TRBD1 | 14 | TGTGCCAGCAGCTCAACAGGGGGCACGGAGACCCAGTACTTC | CASSSTGGTETQYF
TRBJ1-6 | - | TRBV20-1 | - | 18 | TGCAGTGCCGATCATGGGCAGGGAATCCCTCTGGATAATTCACCCCTCCACTTT | CSADHGQGIPLDNSPLHF
TRBJ2-4 | - | TRBV7-9 | - | 16 | TGTGCCAGCAGCTTAGGGGCCGCGCTAGCCAAAAACATTCAGTACTTC | CASSLGAALAKNIQYF
TRBJ2-1 | few | TRBV4-1 | - | 13 | TGCGCCAGCAGCCAAGACTTGAACAATGAGCAGTTCTTC | CASSQDLNNEQFF
TRBJ1-6 | few | TRBV12-3/TRBV12-4 | TRBD1 | 15 | TGTGCCAGCAGTTTAGGGCAGGGGGCTGGTTCACCCCTCCACTTT | CASSLGQGAGSPLHF
TRBJ1-2 | many | TRBV7-2 | TRBD1 | 15 | TGTGCCAGCAGCTTGGTTACAGGGGCCGGTGATGGCTACACCTTC | CASSLVTGAGDGYTF
TRBJ1-1 | - | TRBV12-3/TRBV12-4 | TRBD1 | 14 | TGTGCCAGCACCCTGGACAGGGCTTTGACTGAAGCTTTCTTT | CASTLDRALTEAFF
TRBJ1-3 | few | TRBV12-3/TRBV12-4 | - | 11 | TGTGCCAGCAGGGGCGGAAACACCATATATTTT | CASRGGNTIYF
TRBJ2-5 | many | TRBV7-2 | TRBD2 | 18 | TGTGCCAGCAGCTTAGGAACTAGCGGGAGGGCCGGCTGGGAGACCCAGTACTTC | CASSLGTSGRAGWETQYF
TRBJ2-2 | - | TRBV5-1 | - | 15 | TGCGCCAGCAGCTGGAGCGCCGGGAACACCGGGGAGCTGTTTTTT | CASSWSAGNTGELFF
TRBJ1-2 | few | TRBV4-1 | TRBD1 | 16 | TGCGCCAGCAGCCAAGCTTTGGACAGGGATGGGTATGGCTACACCTTC | CASSQALDRDGYGYTF
TRBJ2-5 | many | TRBV12-3/TRBV12-4 | TRBD2 | 15 | TGTGCCAGCAGCAAACTAGCGGGGGGGAAAGAGACCCAGTACTTC | CASSKLAGGKETQYF
TRBJ1-2 | many | TRBV7-2 | TRBD1 | 15 | TGTGCCAGCAGCTTAGGGACAGGGGTCTTTTATGGCTACACCTTC | CASSLGTGVFYGYTF
TRBJ2-1 | many | TRBV7-2 | TRBD2 | 16 | TGTGCCAGCAGTCAAAGGGCGGGGGGCCCCTACAATGAGCAGTTCTTC | CASSQRAGGPYNEQFF
TRBJ2-1 | - | TRBV12-3/TRBV12-4 | - | 13 | TGTGCCAGCATCGCAACGGAGCTTGAGGAGCAGTTCTTC | CASIATELEEQFF
TRBJ2-3 | - | TRBV10-3 | - | 13 | TGTGCCACCACCTCGCCGACGGCAGATACGCAGTATTTT | CATTSPTADTQYF
TRBJ2-3 | - | TRBV7-2 | - | 14 | TGTGCCAGCAGCCCTCGGCGAGGGGCAGATACGCAGTATTTT | CASSPRRGADTQYF
TRBJ2-1 | few | TRBV19 | - | 15 | TGTGCCAGTACCCTCAGCGCCCCGGGGGACACGCCGGCTTTCTTC | CASTLSAPGDTPAFF
TRBJ1-6 | - | TRBV7-8 | - | 18 | TGTGCCAGCAGCTTCGCACAGGGCCAGAGCTCCTATAATTCACCCCTCCACTTT | CASSFAQGQSSYNSPLHF
TRBJ2-1 | - | TRBV12-3/TRBV12-4 | TRBD2 | 15 | TGTGCCAGCAGAACTCGGGGGGGGGAATGGAATGAGCAGTTCTTC | CASRTRGGEWNEQFF